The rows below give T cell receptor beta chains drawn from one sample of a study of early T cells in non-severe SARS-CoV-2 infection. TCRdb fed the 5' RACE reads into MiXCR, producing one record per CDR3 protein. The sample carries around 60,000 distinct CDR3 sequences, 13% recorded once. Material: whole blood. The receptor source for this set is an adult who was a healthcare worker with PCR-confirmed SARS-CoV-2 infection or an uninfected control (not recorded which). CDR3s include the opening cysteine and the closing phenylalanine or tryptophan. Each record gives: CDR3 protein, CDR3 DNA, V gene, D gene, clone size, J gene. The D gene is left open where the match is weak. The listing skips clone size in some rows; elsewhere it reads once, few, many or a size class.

CDR3aa: CSVGPGQGARNTEAFF
CDR3nt: TGCAGCGTTGGACCGGGACAGGGGGCTAGGAACACTGAAGCTTTCTTT
v_gene: TRBV29-1
d_gene: TRBD1
abundance: few
j_gene: TRBJ1-1

CDR3aa: CASSLWTFNTGELFF
CDR3nt: TGTGCCAGCAGTCTATGGACTTTCAACACCGGGGAGCTGTTTTTT
v_gene: TRBV2
d_gene: NA
abundance: NA
j_gene: TRBJ2-2

CDR3aa: CASSERNSPLHF
CDR3nt: TGCGCCAGCAGTGAGAGAAATTCACCCCTCCACTTT
v_gene: TRBV10-1
d_gene: NA
abundance: NA
j_gene: TRBJ1-6

CDR3aa: CASSARQVYGYTF
CDR3nt: TGTGCCAGCAGTGCCCGACAGGTCTATGGCTACACCTTC
v_gene: TRBV28
d_gene: NA
abundance: many
j_gene: TRBJ1-2

CDR3aa: CASSSGQGTYEQYF
CDR3nt: TGTGCCAGCAGCTCTGGACAGGGCACCTACGAGCAGTACTTC
v_gene: TRBV7-6
d_gene: TRBD1
abundance: NA
j_gene: TRBJ2-7

CDR3aa: CASSPGSGDTDTQYF
CDR3nt: TGTGCCAGCAGCCCCGGTAGCGGGGACACAGATACGCAGTATTTT
v_gene: TRBV5-6
d_gene: TRBD2
abundance: few
j_gene: TRBJ2-3

CDR3aa: CASSRGAGGAYEQYF
CDR3nt: TGTGCCAGCTCCCGCGGGGCAGGGGGCGCCTACGAGCAGTACTTC
v_gene: TRBV18
d_gene: TRBD1
abundance: NA
j_gene: TRBJ2-7

CDR3aa: CASSQGTPGIYGYTF
CDR3nt: TGCGCCAGCAGCCAAGGCACGCCAGGGATCTATGGCTACACCTTC
v_gene: TRBV4-3
d_gene: NA
abundance: many
j_gene: TRBJ1-2

CDR3aa: CASSLALIRSADTQYF
CDR3nt: TGTGCCAGCAGCTTAGCCCTCATACGTAGCGCAGATACGCAGTATTTT
v_gene: TRBV7-2
d_gene: NA
abundance: NA
j_gene: TRBJ2-3

CDR3aa: CASSSVQLEKLFF
CDR3nt: TGTGCCAGCAGTTCGGTACAGCTTGAAAAACTGTTTTTT
v_gene: TRBV2
d_gene: NA
abundance: few
j_gene: TRBJ1-4

CDR3aa: CASRVTGSSYNEQFF
CDR3nt: TGTGCCAGCAGGGTCACAGGTAGCTCCTACAATGAGCAGTTCTTC
v_gene: TRBV27
d_gene: NA
abundance: few
j_gene: TRBJ2-1

CDR3aa: CASSFFRTLTDTQYF
CDR3nt: TGTGCCAGCAGTTTCTTCCGGACTCTCACAGATACGCAGTATTTT
v_gene: TRBV12-3/TRBV12-4
d_gene: NA
abundance: many
j_gene: TRBJ2-3

CDR3aa: CASSQGPGQGTSKTQYF
CDR3nt: TGTGCCAGCAGCCAAGGACCGGGACAGGGAACTTCAAAGACCCAGTACTTC
v_gene: TRBV3-1
d_gene: TRBD1
abundance: few
j_gene: TRBJ2-5

CDR3aa: CASSEVSGDGNQPQHF
CDR3nt: TGTGCCAGCAGTGAGGTATCGGGAGACGGCAATCAGCCCCAGCATTTT
v_gene: TRBV25-1
d_gene: NA
abundance: NA
j_gene: TRBJ1-5

CDR3aa: CASSPDVYGYTF
CDR3nt: TGTGCCAGCTCACCGGACGTCTATGGCTACACCTTC
v_gene: TRBV18
d_gene: NA
abundance: few
j_gene: TRBJ1-2

CDR3aa: CASSEGNTGELFF
CDR3nt: TGTGCCAGCAGTGAGGGGAACACCGGGGAGCTGTTTTTT
v_gene: TRBV6-4
d_gene: NA
abundance: few
j_gene: TRBJ2-2

CDR3aa: CASSLASQRGSYEQYF
CDR3nt: TGTGCCAGCAGCTTGGCCTCCCAGCGGGGCTCCTACGAGCAGTACTTC
v_gene: TRBV5-4
d_gene: TRBD2
abundance: few
j_gene: TRBJ2-7

CDR3aa: CASTTAGGQETQYF
CDR3nt: TGTGCCAGCACCACGGCAGGGGGCCAAGAGACCCAGTACTTC
v_gene: TRBV7-6
d_gene: TRBD1
abundance: many
j_gene: TRBJ2-5

CDR3aa: CSARVLGSNQPQHF
CDR3nt: TGCAGTGCTAGAGTTTTGGGTAGCAATCAGCCCCAGCATTTT
v_gene: TRBV20-1
d_gene: NA
abundance: few
j_gene: TRBJ1-5

CDR3aa: CASSLTGNSNEQFF
CDR3nt: TGTGCCAGCAGCTTGACAGGAAATTCCAATGAGCAGTTCTTC
v_gene: TRBV7-9
d_gene: NA
abundance: many
j_gene: TRBJ2-1

CDR3aa: CAWSPIANTEAFF
CDR3nt: TGTGCCTGGAGTCCGATAGCGAACACTGAAGCTTTCTTT
v_gene: TRBV30
d_gene: NA
abundance: many
j_gene: TRBJ1-1

CDR3aa: CASSSTDRGKDGYTF
CDR3nt: TGTGCCAGCAGCTCCACGGACAGGGGGAAGGATGGCTACACCTTC
v_gene: TRBV7-9
d_gene: TRBD1
abundance: NA
j_gene: TRBJ1-2

CDR3aa: CASSPTTPGTGGNNEQFF
CDR3nt: TGTGCCAGCTCACCAACCACCCCCGGGACAGGGGGAAACAATGAGCAGTTCTTC
v_gene: TRBV18
d_gene: TRBD1
abundance: NA
j_gene: TRBJ2-1

CDR3aa: CSARRGRDNQPQHF
CDR3nt: TGCAGTGCTAGAAGGGGGCGCGACAATCAGCCCCAGCATTTT
v_gene: TRBV20-1
d_gene: TRBD1
abundance: once
j_gene: TRBJ1-5

CDR3aa: CASRYTARADTQYF
CDR3nt: TGTGCCAGCCGCTATACTGCCCGGGCAGATACGCAGTATTTT
v_gene: TRBV7-6
d_gene: NA
abundance: NA
j_gene: TRBJ2-3

CDR3aa: CASSPRGLEDYGYTF
CDR3nt: TGTGCCAGCAGCCCGAGGGGGCTTGAGGACTATGGCTACACCTTC
v_gene: TRBV7-9
d_gene: TRBD1
abundance: many
j_gene: TRBJ1-2

CDR3aa: CASSPIDTGELFF
CDR3nt: TGTGCCAGCAGCCCGATAGACACCGGGGAGCTGTTTTTT
v_gene: TRBV6-2/TRBV6-3
d_gene: NA
abundance: NA
j_gene: TRBJ2-2

CDR3aa: CASSLGGGPTEAFF
CDR3nt: TGTGCCAGCAGCTTAGGTGGGGGCCCCACTGAAGCTTTCTTT
v_gene: TRBV7-3
d_gene: NA
abundance: many
j_gene: TRBJ1-1

CDR3aa: CASSLGTAESYEQYF
CDR3nt: TGTGCCAGCAGCTTAGGGACAGCAGAATCCTACGAGCAGTACTTC
v_gene: TRBV7-7
d_gene: NA
abundance: few
j_gene: TRBJ2-7

CDR3aa: CASSLGGIRGHKSTEAFF
CDR3nt: TGTGCCAGCAGCTTAGGAGGGATCAGGGGGCACAAAAGCACTGAAGCTTTCTTT
v_gene: TRBV11-2
d_gene: TRBD1
abundance: many
j_gene: TRBJ1-1

CDR3aa: CASSVDPSTGANTEAFF
CDR3nt: TGTGCCAGCAGCGTAGACCCTTCGACAGGAGCGAACACTGAAGCTTTCTTT
v_gene: TRBV9
d_gene: NA
abundance: many
j_gene: TRBJ1-1

CDR3aa: CASPEVGIPQETQYF
CDR3nt: TGCGCCAGCCCTGAGGTTGGGATTCCACAAGAGACCCAGTACTTC
v_gene: TRBV5-1
d_gene: NA
abundance: NA
j_gene: TRBJ2-5

CDR3aa: CASGLGARKSTF
CDR3nt: TGTGCTAGTGGTCTAGGGGCCAGAAAGAGCACCTTC
v_gene: TRBV12-5
d_gene: NA
abundance: few
j_gene: TRBJ1-2

CDR3aa: CSAAGQGSYEQYF
CDR3nt: TGCAGTGCTGCCGGACAGGGCAGCTACGAGCAGTACTTC
v_gene: TRBV20-1
d_gene: TRBD1
abundance: NA
j_gene: TRBJ2-7

CDR3aa: CASSLSGMDYEQYF
CDR3nt: TGTGCCAGCAGCTTATCAGGGATGGATTACGAGCAGTACTTC
v_gene: TRBV7-9
d_gene: NA
abundance: few
j_gene: TRBJ2-7

CDR3aa: CASSLAPGGETQYF
CDR3nt: TGTGCCAGCAGTTTAGCCCCGGGAGGAGAGACCCAGTACTTC
v_gene: TRBV12-3/TRBV12-4
d_gene: TRBD2
abundance: few
j_gene: TRBJ2-5

CDR3aa: CASSSRTSGGTDTQYF
CDR3nt: TGTGCCAGCAGCTCCAGGACTAGCGGGGGGACAGATACGCAGTATTTT
v_gene: TRBV27
d_gene: TRBD2
abundance: NA
j_gene: TRBJ2-3

CDR3aa: CAISMGQGNSPLHF
CDR3nt: TGTGCCATCAGTATGGGACAGGGTAATTCACCCCTCCACTTT
v_gene: TRBV10-3
d_gene: TRBD1
abundance: many
j_gene: TRBJ1-6

CDR3aa: CASSPLSVGTSTDTQYF
CDR3nt: TGTGCCAGCAGTCCCCTCTCGGTAGGGACTAGCACAGATACGCAGTATTTT
v_gene: TRBV27
d_gene: NA
abundance: NA
j_gene: TRBJ2-3

CDR3aa: CSVSSLSGDSTDTQYF
CDR3nt: TGCAGCGTTTCATCTCTTAGCGGGGATAGCACAGATACGCAGTATTTT
v_gene: TRBV29-1
d_gene: TRBD2
abundance: NA
j_gene: TRBJ2-3

CDR3aa: CASNEGLAGRKNEQFF
CDR3nt: TGCGCCAGCAATGAGGGACTAGCGGGGCGCAAGAATGAGCAGTTCTTC
v_gene: TRBV10-1
d_gene: TRBD2
abundance: many
j_gene: TRBJ2-1

CDR3aa: CASSPRGDEKLFF
CDR3nt: TGTGCCAGCAGCCCCCGGGGGGATGAAAAACTGTTTTTT
v_gene: TRBV16
d_gene: NA
abundance: many
j_gene: TRBJ1-4

CDR3aa: CASSQEASATYEQYF
CDR3nt: TGCGCCAGCAGCCAAGAGGCTAGCGCAACCTACGAGCAGTACTTC
v_gene: TRBV4-3
d_gene: NA
abundance: many
j_gene: TRBJ2-7

CDR3aa: CAISASGGRDYEQYF
CDR3nt: TGTGCCATCAGTGCTAGCGGGGGGAGGGACTACGAGCAGTACTTC
v_gene: TRBV10-3
d_gene: TRBD2
abundance: NA
j_gene: TRBJ2-7

CDR3aa: CATSGTSTDTQYF
CDR3nt: TGTGCCACCTCCGGGACTAGCACAGATACGCAGTATTTT
v_gene: TRBV24-1
d_gene: NA
abundance: NA
j_gene: TRBJ2-3

CDR3aa: CASSPAGWNYGYTF
CDR3nt: TGTGCCAGCAGCCCGGCCGGGTGGAACTATGGCTACACCTTC
v_gene: TRBV5-4
d_gene: NA
abundance: NA
j_gene: TRBJ1-2

CDR3aa: CASSLVRGETQYF
CDR3nt: TGCGCCAGCAGCTTGGTGAGGGGAGAGACCCAGTACTTC
v_gene: TRBV5-1
d_gene: NA
abundance: few
j_gene: TRBJ2-5